Each of the 32 T cell receptor beta chains below was sequenced from the same sample in a study of tumor and adjacent non-tumor tissue in lung cancer. RNA was extracted from bulk tissue without any cell sorting. More than 3 cm separated this lung sample from the edge of the tumor. A modified ARM-PCR protocol with three rounds of nested PCR amplified TCRbeta. One entry per CDR3 protein results from TCRdb running MiXCR on the multiplex PCR reads. The sample holds 40,000 or so distinct CDR3 sequences, 60% seen once. Sequenced material: distant non-tumor lung tissue. Receptors originate from a middle-aged man with non-small cell lung cancer.

Turning to this clonotype: The junction does not match germline at one end; this may be a read error. The rearrangement links TRBV12-3 or TRBV12-4 to TRBJ1-6; 7 bases are shared with TRBD1. The CDR3 covers 13 residues. The CDR3 DNA is TGTGCCAGCGGTGGGACAGTTTATTCACCCCCCCACTTT. It translates to CASGGTVYSPPHF.

On this clonotype: The CDR3 carries no conserved terminal phenylalanine or tryptophan, so it likely arises from a read error. The chain links TRBV10-3 to TRBJ2-1; the D is unclear. The CDR3 is 17 amino acids. CDR1 is ENHRY, CDR2 SYGVKD, per germline. The CDR3 sequence is CANSESKITLFFDEQFL. CDR3 in DNA: TGTGCCAACAGTGAGTCAAAGATCACCCTCTTCTTCGATGAGCAGTTCCTC.

Note on this clonotype: Possible read error: a much larger clone is one base away. The chain couples TRBV14 to TRBJ2-5; D is unresolved. Germline CDR1 SGHDN, CDR2 FVKESK. The CDR3 extends over 14 amino acids. The CDR3 DNA is TGTGCCAGCAGCCAAGGGTTTGTAGGAAAGACCCACTACTTC. Translated, it gives CASSQGFVGKTHYF.

Comment on this clonotype: Sequence at one end of the junction differs from germline and may be a read error. The V and J genes are TRBV29-1 and TRBJ2-1; a weak D match, TRBD1 (5 bases). Germline lookup yields CDR1 SQVTM and CDR2 ANQGSEA. The CDR3 is 14 amino acids. CDR3 bases: TGCAGCGGATCGGACAAGGCCTCCAACAATGAGCAGTTCTTC. Translated: CSGSDKASNNEQFF.

On this clonotype itself: The junction differs from germline at one of its ends, possibly a read error. The chain employs TRBV20-1 and TRBJ2-5; 7 positions agree with TRBD2. The germline V gene encodes CDR1 DFQATT and CDR2 SNEGSKA (reference sequence). The CDR3 has 14 residues. The CDR3 reads CSVRDAGVQETKYF. CDR3 bases: TGCAGTGTTAGAGATGCGGGGGTTCAAGAGACCAAGTACTTC.

This clonotype was found many times. This chain connects TRBV4-1 to TRBJ1-5; the D is unclear. The germline V gene has CDR1 MGHRA and CDR2 YSYEKL. V was trimmed by 2 bases and J by 0 bases, leaving 20 bases between them. The CDR3 runs 19 residues. In DNA form, the CDR3 reads TGCGCCAGCAGCCAATTTTCGGGGTTCGAGTTGAGTAGCAATCAGCCCCAGCATTTT. It specifies CASSQFSGFELSSNQPQHF.

Note on this clonotype: This may come from a read error, since a much larger clone is one base off. The rearrangement joins TRBV7-9 to TRBJ1-5; D remains ambiguous. CDR1 and CDR2 (germline): SEHNR, FQNEAQ (reference sequence). The CDR3 length is 13 residues. V was pared by 2 bases and J by 9 bases, with 11 bases between. The CDR3 bases are TGTGCCAGCAGCTTAAGCGAGCCTCGGCCCCAGCATTTT. Protein: CASSLSEPRPQHF.

Details on this clonotype: One end of the junction varies from germline; a read error may be responsible. This rearrangement joins TRBV4-2 to TRBJ1-6, with D possibly TRBD1 on 5 matching bases. Germline values: CDR1 LGHNA, CDR2 YNFKEQ. The CDR3 is made up of 14 amino acids. CDR3 sequence: CASSQVGGNSPLHF. The CDR3 DNA is TGTGCCAGTAGCCAAGTGGGGGGTAATTCACCCCTCCACTTT.

V gene TRBV24-1 combines with J gene TRBJ2-1, with TRBD2 as a possible D gene (6 bases). The CDR3 has 15 amino acids. V lost 6 bases, J lost 0 bases, and 11 bases lay in between. Germline assignment: CDR1 KGHDR and CDR2 SFDVKD. DNA of the CDR3: TGTGCCACCAGTCAGGCGGGGAGCTCCTACAATGAGCAGTTCTTC. This translates into CATSQAGSSYNEQFF.

A word on this clonotype: At one end the junction does not follow the germline gene, possibly because of a read error. J is TRBJ2-7 and V is TRBV10-3; 8 positions agree with TRBD1. CDR3 length: 13 amino acids. CDR1 is ENHRY and CDR2 is SYGVKD in the germline V gene. The CDR3 DNA reads as TGTGCCGTCAGAGGACAGGGCCCCTACGAGCACTACTTC. It specifies CAVRGQGPYEHYF.

Turning to this clonotype: Being one base from a much bigger clone, this may be a read error. The J gene is TRBJ2-1, the V gene TRBV28; possible D gene TRBD2, 7 bases. From germline, CDR1 is MDHEN and CDR2 SYDVKM. The V end was cut by 11 bases, the J end by 5 bases, with 16 bases between. This CDR3 comprises 13 residues. The CDR3 is CAGIGGGDNEQFF. CDR3 nucleotides: TGTGCCGGCATCGGCGGGGGCGACAATGAGCAGTTCTTC.

The table lists this clonotype with many counts. The V gene is TRBV30, the J gene TRBJ2-7, with D hard to call. The V end was cut by 1 base, the J end by 0 bases, with 4 bases between. This CDR3 has 12 residues. Germline V gives CDR1 GTSNPN, CDR2 SVGIG (reference sequence). The CDR3 loop is CAWSAVSYEQYF. The CDR3 DNA is TGTGCCTGGAGTGCCGTCTCCTACGAGCAGTACTTC.

As concerns this clonotype: The CDR3 ends on some other residue instead of the conserved phenylalanine or tryptophan, so this is likely a read error. The chain combines TRBV11-1 with TRBJ1-1, with D hard to call. Germline CDR1 and CDR2: SGHAT and FQDESV (reference sequence). The CDR3 length is 12 residues. CDR3 loop: CACSLAVSEAFY. The CDR3 coding sequence is TGTGCCTGCAGCTTAGCGGTGAGTGAAGCTTTCTAT.

The chain combines TRBV6-1 with TRBJ2-2; 15 bases line up with TRBD2. With V trimmed by 7 bases and J by 4 bases, 10 bases remained unmatched. This CDR3 contains 18 residues. The V gene's germline CDR1 is MNHNS and CDR2 SASEGT. In DNA, the CDR3 is TGTGCCAGCACCCGTATGGGACTAGCGGGAGGTACCACCGGGGAGCTGTTTTTT. Translating gives CASTRMGLAGGTTGELFF.

The chain uses TRBV28 and TRBJ2-2; 8 bases map to TRBD1. The V and J ends lost 8 bases and 9 bases, in that order; junction bases with no gene match: 14. Germline values: CDR1 MDHEN, CDR2 SYDVKM. There are 15 residues in the CDR3. The CDR3 loop reads CASLRQGAFGRELFF. The CDR3 nucleotides read TGTGCCAGCCTTCGGCAGGGGGCATTTGGCAGGGAGCTGTTTTTT.

The chain has TRBV3-1 and TRBJ2-1, with D perhaps TRBD2 (5 bases). Germline lookup yields CDR1 LGHDT and CDR2 YNNKEL (reference sequence). This CDR3 is built from 15 residues. Trimming removed 0 bases at V and 2 bases at J, with 8 bases between. CDR3 residues: CASSQDVAPYNEQFF. The DNA of the CDR3 is TGTGCCAGCAGCCAAGACGTAGCGCCCTACAATGAGCAGTTCTTC.

This clonotype was seen a handful of times. The J gene is TRBJ2-6, the V gene TRBV30; no reliable D call. The CDR3 runs 11 residues. Germline V lookup: CDR1 GTSNPN, CDR2 SVGIG (reference sequence). The CDR3 coding sequence is TGTGGGATGTCTGGGGCCAACGTCCTGACTTTC. It encodes CGMSGANVLTF. The full variable domain, its missing parts supplied by reference TRBV30 and TRBJ2-6, is SQTIHQWPATLVQPVGSPLSLECTVEGTSNPNLYWYRQAAGRGLQLLFYSVGIGQISSEVPQNLSASRPQDRQFILSSKKLLLSDSGFYLCGMSGANVLTFGAGSRLTVL.

In its sample, this clonotype was seen a few times. Being one base from a much bigger clone, this may be a read error. Given the absence of the conserved phenylalanine or tryptophan at the CDR3 end, a read error is likely. It is unclear where the CDR3 begins or ends on the DNA, so no DNA is shown, and the CDR3 is as TCRdb lists it. CDR3 protein: CASSENRSPYS. The chain links TRBV10-2 to TRBJ2-7; the table names TRBD2, a call not compared with the DNA. Germline lookup yields CDR1 WSHSY and CDR2 SAAADI. With termini counted, the CDR3 has 11 amino acids.

This clonotype was counted ten times or more. V and J are TRBV10-3 and TRBJ2-7; D might be TRBD1 or TRBD2, each matching 5 bases. CDR3 length: 12 residues. The germline gives CDR1 ENHRY, CDR2 SYGVKD. V was shortened by 0 bases and J by 6 bases, with 6 bases between the two germline ends. The CDR3, as DNA: TGTGCCATCAGTGAGTCGGGGGTCGAGCAGTACTTC. It is translated as CAISESGVEQYF.

This clonotype appeared a single time. V and J are TRBV29-1 and TRBJ1-1, with 9 bases matching TRBD1. Trimming at V came to 2 bases and at J to 11 bases, leaving 24 bases not matched to a gene. This CDR3 comprises 18 residues. Germline CDR1 reads SQVTM; CDR2 reads ANQGSEA. Here the CDR3 DNA reads TGCAGCGTTGAAAACGTCCCAGCTAGGTCGGACAGGGGCAAGATTGCTTTCTTT. This gives the protein CSVENVPARSDRGKIAFF.

This clonotype has just one count. A much larger clonotype is one base distant, so this may be a read error. The chain recombines TRBV6-1 with TRBJ1-2; 7 bases line up with TRBD1. This CDR3 has 13 residues. V was pared by 3 bases and J by 7 bases, with 5 bases of the junction left unmatched. Per germline, CDR1 MNHNS and CDR2 SASEGT. DNA for the CDR3: TGTGCCAGCAGTGAGGGGGCAGGGGGTGGCTACACCTTC. Protein sequence: CASSEGAGGGYTF.

About this clonotype itself: A read error is likely, as this CDR3 ends without the conserved phenylalanine or tryptophan. V gene TRBV30 combines with J gene TRBJ2-7, with D possibly being TRBD2 (6 bases). The CDR3 is 13 residues long. Germline V CDR1 and CDR2: GTSNPN, SVGIG (reference sequence). Trimming pared 5 bases from V and 6 bases from J, leaving 17 bases between. CDR3 bases: TGTGCCTGGGGTTGGGGGGATTGGAGCGAGCAGTACATC. This sequence encodes CAWGWGDWSEQYI.

A remark on this clonotype: Since a much larger clone is just one base distant, this may be a read error. The chain uses TRBV2 and TRBJ2-7; D is ambiguous. The CDR3 loop spans 13 amino acids. Germline values: CDR1 SNHLY, CDR2 FYNNEI. Here the CDR3 reads CASCDVQSYEQYF. CDR3 nucleotides: TGTGCCAGCTGTGACGTGCAGAGCTACGAGCAGTACTTC. Full variable domain (outside the CDR3, taken from reference TRBV2 and TRBJ2-7): EPEVTQTPSHQVTQMGQEVILRCVPISNHLYFYWYRQILGQKVEFLVSFYNNEISEKSEIFDDQFSVERPDGSNFTLKIRSTKLEDSAMYFCASCDVQSYEQYFGPGTRLTVT.

The chain couples TRBV28 to TRBJ2-7, with 10 bases fitting TRBD2. This CDR3 spans 14 amino acids. Germline trimming cut 5 bases from V and 8 bases from J; bases unmatched to any gene: 9. Germline lookup yields CDR1 MDHEN and CDR2 SYDVKM. The CDR3 sequence is CASSRTSGFLQQYF. The CDR3 DNA follows: TGTGCCAGCAGTCGGACTAGCGGATTTCTACAGCAGTACTTC.

This clonotype showed up just once. This rearrangement joins TRBV6-2 or TRBV6-3 to TRBJ2-7; D might be TRBD2 (5 bases). This CDR3 has 14 residues. The V gene's germline CDR1 is MNHEY and CDR2 SVGEGT. CDR3: CASGSLAVSYEQYF. The CDR3 nucleotides read TGTGCAAGCGGTTCCCTAGCCGTATCCTACGAGCAGTACTTC.

Details on this clonotype: One end of the junction does not line up with germline, which may come from a read error. The chain uses TRBV4-2 and TRBJ2-1; 7 positions agree with TRBD2. The germline CDR1 and CDR2 sequences are LGHNA and YNFKEQ. This CDR3 is 17 amino acids long. The CDR3 nucleotides read TGTGGCAGCAACCCCTTCCTGCGGGAGAAAGGATCGGATGAGCAGTTCTTC. It translates to CGSNPFLREKGSDEQFF.

Worth noting for this clonotype: Relative to the germline gene, one junction end is altered; a read error may explain this. The chain employs TRBV11-3 and TRBJ2-1; D call uncertain. The CDR3 loop spans 12 amino acids. Per germline, CDR1 SGHNT and CDR2 YENEEA. This chain's CDR3 is CVSSLGRSGLVF. CDR3 in DNA: TGTGTCAGCAGCTTAGGACGGTCTGGGCTTGTCTTC.

For this clonotype: Just one base apart from a much larger clone, this may be a read error. The V call is TRBV12-3 or TRBV12-4, the J call TRBJ2-3, with 14 bases lining up with TRBD2. The CDR3 is 18 residues long. With 4 bases clipped from V and 1 base from J, the junction kept 7 bases outside the gene matches. CDR3 sequence: CASSSPVTSGGGTDTQYF. The CDR3 DNA sequence: TGTGCCAGCAGTTCCCCGGTGACTAGCGGGGGGGGCACAGATACGCAGTATTTT.

A few counts support this clonotype. Given a much more abundant clone one base away, this may be a read error. The chain recombines TRBV29-1 with TRBJ2-4; maybe TRBD2 (5 bases). CDR1 is SQVTM, CDR2 ANQGSEA, per germline. This CDR3 contains 14 residues. This chain's CDR3 is CSVGRSSAKNVQYF. The CDR3, as DNA: TGCAGCGTTGGGAGGTCTTCTGCCAAAAACGTTCAGTACTTC.

This clonotype appeared a few times. One junction end does not reproduce the germline sequence, and a read error may be involved. The chain uses TRBV28 and TRBJ1-2, with D tentatively TRBD1 (6 bases). CDR3 length: 14 amino acids. Germline CDR1 is MDHEN and CDR2 is SYDVKM. The CDR3 protein is CASSLSGEVRGYAF. The CDR3 bases are TGTGCCAGCAGTTTGTCAGGGGAAGTGCGCGGCTACGCCTTC.

This clonotype is deemed medium-sized (0.01 to 0.1%). The chain is built from TRBV11-1 and TRBJ2-6; 9 bases are shared with TRBD1. With V trimmed by 5 bases and J by 0 bases, 8 bases remained unmatched. Per germline, CDR1 SGHAT and CDR2 FQDESV (reference sequence). The CDR3 loop spans 18 amino acids. The CDR3 is CASSEDRGLSSGANVLTF. Written as DNA, the CDR3 is TGTGCCAGCAGCGAAGACAGGGGGTTGAGCTCTGGGGCCAACGTCCTGACTTTC.

The J gene is TRBJ2-3, the V gene TRBV29-1; D ambiguous. The CDR3 totals 12 residues. The ends were cut back, 7 bases at V and 12 bases at J, with 20 bases in the middle. CDR1 is SQVTM and CDR2 is ANQGSEA in the germline V gene. The CDR3 here is CSAVLTTDRQYF. Here the CDR3 DNA reads TGCAGCGCCGTACTCACCACAGATAGACAGTATTTT.